This T cell receptor (beta chain) was retrieved from a study of CD8 T cells in ankylosing spondylitis. Trimming removed 2 bases from V and 4 bases from J; junction bases left unmatched: 3. The CDR3 is 15 amino acids. Per germline, CDR1 MNHEY and CDR2 SVGAGI. Whole-study results and caveats: Some motif variants were previously reported in reactive arthritis synovial fluid and blood.

Molecular-barcoded quantitative 5'-RACE produced these TCR beta libraries. Each CDR3 protein gets one entry after TCRdb re-called the 5' RACE reads with MiXCR. This sample yields 230,000 or so distinct CDR3 sequences, of which 18% are seen a single time; roughly a third belongs to the top ten. A note on this clonotype: Its antigen is not known.

The sample was blood, either unsorted or a sorted T cell fraction (not recorded which). This TCR was recovered from a male donor with ankylosing spondylitis or in good health (not recorded which). The J gene is TRBJ2-1, the V gene TRBV6-5; TRBD1 matches 9 bases. CDR3 coding DNA: TGTGCCAGCAGTTACGGACAGGGGACTTACAATGAGCAGTTCTTC. The encoded protein is CASSYGQGTYNEQFF.